This T cell receptor beta chain was found in a study of regulatory T cells in long-lasting Graves disease. This clonotype was recorded many times. What it binds is not known. Through Arm-PCR of CDR3 regions and iRepertoire HTBI primers, TCR beta libraries were built. TCRdb re-called the multiplex PCR reads through MiXCR, storing one row per CDR3 protein. The table lists over 350,000 distinct CDR3 sequences, approximately 16% of them singletons. Time point here: newly diagnosed GD, antithyroid drugs for less than 3 months. Generation of the TCR library employed RNA extracted from PBMCs. Study-wide points: When disease was persistent, TRBV28, TRBJ1-2 and TRBJ2-5 were the favored segments.

The CDR3 loop spans 16 amino acids. Trimming removed 4 bases at V and 0 bases at J, with 16 bases between. CDR1 MNHEY and CDR2 SVGAGI come from the germline V gene. The sample also formed part of further work on T cells in Graves' hyperthyroidism and ophthalmopathy.

The chain has TRBV6-5 and TRBJ2-7; perhaps D is TRBD1 or TRBD2 (5 bases each). The receptor was derived from a woman aged 40 to 55 with Graves disease. The starting material was peripheral blood mononuclear cells (PBMCs), obtained at new diagnosis, from a patient treated with antithyroid drugs. The CDR3 sequence is CASSFYAGTVSYEQYF. The CDR3 DNA reads TGTGCCAGCAGTTTTTACGCCGGGACGGTCTCCTACGAGCAGTACTTC.